This TCR beta chain was profiled in a study of OX40 agonist ivuxolimab in advanced cancers. Study at large: Patients receiving dose escalation had hepatocellular carcinoma, melanoma, renal cell or head and neck cancer.

The repertoire was sequenced with immunoSEQ multiplex PCR; TCRdb's copy has only in-frame clones and lacks some. The table lists approximately 60,000 clones, roughly 80% of them singletons. With regard to this clone: One junction end disagrees with the germline gene, perhaps due to a read error.

Sequenced material: CD4+ or CD8+ T cells sorted from blood, taken in a trial of the OX40 agonist ivuxolimab. The sequence came from an adult with an advanced solid tumor such as melanoma, head and neck, liver or kidney cancer.

Here the CDR3 reads CASSEGVYSNQPQHF. The CDR3 DNA follows: TGTGCCAGCAGCGAAGGAGTCTATAGCAATCAGCCCCAGCATTTT. The chain combines TRBV6-1 with TRBJ1-5; D is ambiguous. CDR1 is MNHNS, CDR2 SASEGT, per germline. CDR3 length equals 15 residues.